This TCR beta chain originates from a study of response to subunit inactivated influenza vaccine. Findings of the study overall: The authors proposed limited new T cell recruitment per seasonal influenza vaccination.

Losses at the gene ends were 5 bases for V and 2 bases for J; bases not matched to a gene: 10. The germline gives CDR1 PRHDT, CDR2 FYEKMQ (reference sequence). The CDR3 covers 16 residues. TCRdb redid the calling of the RT-PCR reads with MiXCR, one entry per CDR3 protein. Of 540,000 or so distinct CDR3 sequences listed, approximately 13% were seen once; the top ten hold over 10%. This clonotype was observed a few times. Antigen specificity is unknown. The chain joins TRBV13 to TRBJ2-3, with TRBD2 matching 7 bases. This TCR was recovered from a man aged 50-59 years who received an inactivated influenza vaccine. The sample here was PBMCs from blood, taken 40 to 50 days after vaccination. Here the CDR3 reads CASSALAERATDTQYF. The CDR3 DNA sequence: TGTGCCAGCAGCGCTCTAGCGGAACGCGCCACAGATACGCAGTATTTT.